Each of the 30 T cell receptor beta chains below was sequenced from the same sample in a study of blood T cell repertoires in COVID-19. TCRdb's copy holds only in-frame clones and misses some; the assay was immunoSEQ multiplex PCR. The sample lists about 130,000 clones, around 80% occurring once. Input material: peripheral blood. The receptor source for this set is a woman aged 55 to 70 with acute or convalescent COVID-19.

The sample holds a few counts of this clone. This rearrangement joins TRBV7-9 to TRBJ1-2; a possible D gene is TRBD1 (5 bases). Germline loops: CDR1 SEHNR, CDR2 FQNEAQ (reference sequence). The V end lost 4 bases, the J end lost 4 bases, and 19 bases lay between the germline ends. The CDR3 contains 16 residues. Here the CDR3 DNA reads TGTGCCAGCAGCTCGCAAGCGACAGAAAACCTCTATGGCTACACCTTC. Its translation: CASSSQATENLYGYTF.

The chain employs TRBV6-4 and TRBJ2-3, with TRBD2 identical over 8 bases. Looked up from germline, CDR1 is MRHNA and CDR2 is SNTAGT. V dropped 0 bases and J dropped 3; count of bases not matched to a gene: 2. The CDR3 spans 15 residues. The CDR3 region is CASSDSSGGTDTQYF. CDR3 nucleotide sequence: TGTGCCAGCAGTGACTCATCGGGGGGGACAGATACGCAGTATTTT.

V and J are TRBV24-1 and TRBJ2-1, with TRBD1 identical over 10 bases. V trimming: 3 bases; J trimming: 12 bases; junction bases outside the gene matches: 13. This CDR3 is built from 16 residues. The germline gives CDR1 KGHDR, CDR2 SFDVKD. Written as DNA, the CDR3 is TGTGCCACCAGTGATCGGACAGGGGGATTGAGCAGGGGGCAGTTCTTC. Translated, it gives CATSDRTGGLSRGQFF.

This clone was detected a few times. The chain is built from TRBV6-6 and TRBJ1-2; weak D call: TRBD1 (5 bases). Trimming shortened V by 5 bases and J by 0 bases, and 13 bases separated the two germline ends. The length of the CDR3 is 15 residues. Germline V gene lookup returns CDR1 MNHNY and CDR2 SVGAGI (reference sequence). The CDR3 DNA reads as TGTGCCAGCAGTCTGAGACAGTCATCTAACTATGGCTACACCTTC. This translates into CASSLRQSSNYGYTF.

This clone was detected only once. The chain joins TRBV5-5 to TRBJ1-2; 9 positions match TRBD1. Unmatched junction bases numbered 6, after V lost 1 base and J lost 2 bases. Looked up from germline, CDR1 is SGHKS and CDR2 is YYEKEE (reference sequence). The CDR3 contains 16 residues. The chain's CDR3 is CASSLIQGQGNYGYTF. CDR3 nucleotide sequence: TGTGCCAGCAGCTTGATCCAAGGACAGGGGAACTATGGCTACACCTTC. The whole variable domain, remainder taken from reference TRBV5-5 and TRBJ1-2, is DAGVTQSPTHLIKTRGQQVTLRCSPISGHKSVSWYQQVLGQGPQFIFQYYEKEERGRGNFPDRFSARQFPNYSSELNVNALLLGDSALYLCASSLIQGQGNYGYTFGSGTRLTVV.

This clone was detected only a few times. This sequence joins TRBV10-2 and TRBJ2-7; TRBD1 might be the D (5 bases). Germline CDR1 reads WSHSY; CDR2 reads SAAADI. The CDR3 loop spans 13 amino acids. With 3 bases removed from V and 0 bases from J, the gap between germline ends came to 6 bases. CDR3 DNA: TGCGCCAGCAGTGATGACAGCTCCTACGAGCAGTACTTC. It is translated as CASSDDSSYEQYF.

The genes are TRBV3-1 (or the pseudogene TRBV3-2) and TRBJ2-2; 9 bases are shared with TRBD1. The germline gives CDR1 LGHDT, CDR2 YNNKEL (reference sequence). The CDR3 is 17 amino acids. The ends lost 7 bases at V and 6 bases at J; junction bases unmatched: 15. CDR3 sequence: CASISTGGRRESGELFF. In DNA, the CDR3 is TGTGCCAGCATCTCGACAGGGGGGAGAAGGGAGTCCGGGGAGCTGTTTTTT.

V is TRBV4-2 and J is TRBJ1-5; the match to TRBD1 covers 7 bases. V was clipped by 0 bases and J by 7 bases; unmatched bases: 6. Per the germline V gene, CDR1 is LGHNA and CDR2 is YNFKEQ. This CDR3 contains 15 residues. In DNA form, the CDR3 reads TGTGCCAGCAGCCAAGAGGCGACAGGGCGCCAGCCCCAGCATTTT. Its protein is CASSQEATGRQPQHF.

The chain links TRBV10-1 to TRBJ2-1; D unclear. The CDR3 sequence is 15 residues long. Per the germline V gene, CDR1 is WNHNN and CDR2 is SYGVQD (reference sequence). The V and J ends lost 2 bases and 0 bases respectively, with 8 bases between them. Here the CDR3 reads CASSEGSLSYNEQFF. The CDR3 DNA sequence: TGCGCCAGCAGTGAGGGTAGTCTCTCCTACAATGAGCAGTTCTTC.

V gene TRBV5-1 combines with J gene TRBJ1-4; 12 bases match TRBD1. Germline V CDR1 and CDR2: SGHRS, YFSETQ. With 4 bases clipped from V and 6 bases from J, the junction kept 4 bases outside the gene matches. The CDR3 extends over 15 amino acids. The DNA for the CDR3 is TGCGCCAGCAGCCCAGGGACAGGGGGCCATGAAAAACTGTTTTTT. Its translation is CASSPGTGGHEKLFF.

The CDR3 region is CASGFAGNEAFF. The CDR3 DNA reads TGTGCTAGTGGTTTCGCGGGGAATGAAGCTTTCTTT. V gene TRBV12-5 combines with J gene TRBJ1-1; D is unclear. There are 12 residues in the CDR3. From germline, CDR1 is LGHNT and CDR2 FRNRAP. Trimming pared 3 bases from V and 7 bases from J, leaving 9 bases between.

This rearrangement joins TRBV5-5 to TRBJ2-5; D is ambiguous. The CDR3 loop spans 12 amino acids. Germline V gene lookup returns CDR1 SGHKS and CDR2 YYEKEE (reference sequence). Trimming pared 4 bases from V and 5 bases from J, leaving 9 bases between. The CDR3 nucleotides read TGTGCCAGCAGCCCCCGCGTCGAGACCCAGTACTTC. Translation gives CASSPRVETQYF.

The chain is built from TRBV20-1 and TRBJ2-5; 8 nucleotides agree with TRBD2. The germline gives CDR1 DFQATT, CDR2 SNEGSKA (reference sequence). The CDR3 sequence is 15 residues long. The J segment lost 0 bases and the V segment lost 3 bases, leaving 6 bases of the junction unmatched. CDR3 sequence: CSASHSGVNQETQYF. CDR3 coding DNA: TGCAGTGCTAGTCATAGCGGGGTCAACCAAGAGACCCAGTACTTC.

V is TRBV19 and J is TRBJ2-1; tentative D call: TRBD1 (6 bases). This CDR3 is 15 amino acids long. Looked up from germline, CDR1 is LNHDA and CDR2 is SQIVND (reference sequence). Trimming stripped 6 bases from V and 7 bases from J, with 19 bases between. The CDR3 nucleotides are TGTGCCAGTAGACCTGGGACATCCCTCGGAAATGAGCAGTTCTTC. Protein sequence: CASRPGTSLGNEQFF.

The count of this clone is one. The genes are TRBV11-2 and TRBJ1-2; unclear D gene. The CDR3 contains 12 residues. CDR1 and CDR2 (germline): SGHAT, FQNNGV. V lost 5 bases to trimming and J lost 6 bases, with 10 bases between them. The CDR3 sequence is CASSQEGDGYTF. As DNA, the CDR3 is TGTGCCAGCAGCCAGGAGGGTGATGGCTACACCTTC.

The sample holds a few counts of this clone. The same CDR3 also results from other DNA sequences found in this sample. The V and J genes are TRBV6-1 and TRBJ2-1, with D possibly being TRBD2 (5 bases). The CDR3 is 11 residues long. Deletions cut 2 bases from V and 12 bases from J, with 8 bases between. Germline V gives CDR1 MNHNS, CDR2 SASEGT. CDR3 sequence: CASSELARQFF. CDR3 sequence (DNA): TGTGCCAGCAGTGAACTAGCCCGGCAGTTCTTC.

This chain connects TRBV6-5 to TRBJ1-4; 7 bases are shared with TRBD1. The CDR3 contains 13 residues. After removal of 7 bases from V and 10 bases from J, the junction contained 9 bases not matched to a gene. CDR1 and CDR2 (germline): MNHEY, SVGAGI. CDR3 protein: CASTDREVGKLFF. CDR3 DNA sequence: TGTGCCAGCACCGACAGGGAAGTAGGAAAACTGTTTTTT.

V gene TRBV2 combines with J gene TRBJ2-1; 9 bases are shared with TRBD2. This CDR3 contains 15 residues. Germline values: CDR1 SNHLY, CDR2 FYNNEI. With 3 bases clipped from V and 4 bases from J, the junction kept 4 bases outside the gene matches. This chain's CDR3 is CASSDPSGTYNEQFF. The DNA of the CDR3 is TGTGCCAGCAGTGACCCTAGCGGGACTTACAATGAGCAGTTCTTC. Full variable domain (remainder filled in from reference TRBV2 and TRBJ2-1): EPEVTQTPSHQVTQMGQEVILRCVPISNHLYFYWYRQILGQKVEFLVSFYNNEISEKSEIFDDQFSVERPDGSNFTLKIRSTKLEDSAMYFCASSDPSGTYNEQFFGPGTRLTVL.

This clone came up once. The genes are TRBV27 and TRBJ1-5; 7 bases line up with TRBD1. Germline CDR1 reads MNHEY; CDR2 reads SMNVEV (reference sequence). Germline trimming cut 6 bases from V and 8 bases from J; bases unmatched to any gene: 4. The CDR3 is made up of 12 amino acids. The DNA for the CDR3 is TGTGCCAGCAGGACAGGGAAGGAGCCCCAGCATTTT. Translated, it gives CASRTGKEPQHF.

In this sample, this clone turned up once. Other nucleotide sequences in the sample specify the same CDR3. The chain is built from TRBV7-2 and TRBJ1-4; D is possibly TRBD1 (6 bases). V lost 5 bases and J 4 bases, leaving 11 bases between the germline ends. Germline V gives CDR1 SGHTA, CDR2 FQGNSA. The CDR3 has 14 amino acids. CDR3 region: CASSLRGINEKLFF. In DNA form, the CDR3 reads TGTGCCAGCAGCCTCAGGGGTATTAATGAAAAACTGTTTTTT.

A note on this clone: The sample carries other DNA sequences with the same CDR3. CDR3 region: CASSVLAGGPNEQFF. For the CDR3, the DNA is TGTGCCAGCAGCGTGCTAGCGGGGGGGCCGAATGAGCAGTTCTTC. The chain links TRBV9 to TRBJ2-1; TRBD2 matches at 12 bases. Germline V gene sequence: CDR1 SGDLS, CDR2 YYNGEE. The CDR3 is 15 amino acids. Unmatched junction bases numbered 4, after V lost 2 bases and J lost 7 bases.

This clone has only a few counts. V gene TRBV2 combines with J gene TRBJ1-5; TRBD1 agrees at 8 bases. J was trimmed by 7 bases and V by 2 bases; bases with no gene match: 7. The CDR3 has 15 amino acids. CDR1 and CDR2 from the germline V gene are SNHLY and FYNNEI. The CDR3 reads CASSERQGSRQPQHF. The CDR3 bases are TGTGCCAGCAGTGAACGACAGGGGAGTAGGCAGCCCCAGCATTTT.

This chain connects TRBV28 to TRBJ1-5; TRBD1 aligns across 9 bases. This CDR3 has 16 amino acids. Germline values: CDR1 MDHEN, CDR2 SYDVKM. Losses at the gene ends were 6 bases for V and 0 bases for J; bases not matched to a gene: 6. The CDR3: CASSQDRGYSNQPQHF. CDR3 in DNA: TGTGCCAGCAGCCAAGACAGGGGGTATAGCAATCAGCCCCAGCATTTT.

The chain links TRBV30 to TRBJ1-5, with 8 nucleotides matching TRBD1. The CDR3 consists of 16 residues. The ends lost 2 bases at V and 0 bases at J; junction bases unmatched: 6. Germline-derived CDR1 and CDR2 are GTSNPN and SVGIG (reference sequence). The DNA of the CDR3 is TGTGCCTGGAGTTCCAGGGGGCATTATAGCAATCAGCCCCAGCATTTT. The encoded protein is CAWSSRGHYSNQPQHF.

V and J are TRBV7-9 and TRBJ1-2; D perhaps matches TRBD1 (5 bases). The CDR3 covers 12 residues. Trimming pared 5 bases from V and 8 bases from J, leaving 12 bases between. Germline CDR1 and CDR2: SEHNR and FQNEAQ (reference sequence). The CDR3 reads CASSPRQSGYTF. The DNA for the CDR3 is TGTGCCAGCAGCCCGAGACAGTCGGGCTACACCTTC.

The rearrangement uses TRBV2 and TRBJ2-1, with a weak D call TRBD1 (5 bases). This CDR3 spans 12 amino acids. With 6 bases removed from V and 10 bases from J, the gap between germline ends came to 13 bases. Germline CDR1 and CDR2: SNHLY and FYNNEI. The CDR3 DNA is TGTGCCAGCAGCCCACAGGAGATAGAGCAGTTCTTC. It specifies CASSPQEIEQFF.

Comments on this clone: An end of the junction differs from the germline gene, which may be a read error. The gene calls are TRBV9 and TRBJ2-2, with D perhaps TRBD1 (5 bases). This CDR3 has 15 amino acids. Germline V CDR1 and CDR2: SGDLS, YYNGEE. CDR3 DNA: TGTGCCAGCGGCGTAATCGAAGGGGCCACCGGGGAGCTGTTTTTT. Amino acids: CASGVIEGATGELFF.

This rearrangement joins TRBV29-1 to TRBJ1-1; D uncertain. This CDR3 has 15 amino acids. V shed 5 bases and J shed 1 base, with 17 bases lying between them. Germline assignment: CDR1 SQVTM and CDR2 ANQGSEA. Here the CDR3 reads CSVFQDGLSNTEAFF. CDR3 DNA sequence: TGCAGCGTTTTTCAGGATGGCCTTTCGAACACTGAAGCTTTCTTT.

The chain links TRBV7-7 to TRBJ1-1; D is uncertain. Between the trimmed V and J ends, which lost 5 bases and 4 bases, there was a span of 11 bases. The CDR3 consists of 13 residues. CDR1 is SSHAT, CDR2 FNYEAQ, per germline (reference sequence). The CDR3 sequence: CASSLVEGTEAFF. The CDR3 DNA reads as TGTGCCAGCAGCCTCGTTGAGGGCACTGAAGCTTTCTTT.

The rearrangement joins TRBV6-5 to TRBJ1-2; weak D call: TRBD1 (5 bases). Germline CDR1 is MNHEY and CDR2 is SVGAGI. The CDR3 loop spans 13 amino acids. The V end lost 7 bases, the J end lost 10 bases, and 19 bases lay between the germline ends. CDR3 DNA sequence: TGTGCCAGCATAATTTGGGGACTAGGCGACTACACCTTC. It yields the protein CASIIWGLGDYTF.